What follows describes a single T cell receptor (beta chain). This specimen belongs to a study of T cell responses to AZD1222 COVID-19 vaccine. Assay used: immunoSEQ multiplex PCR; TCRdb lists only in-frame clones, some missing. Seen here are nearly 110,000 clones, around nine tenths observed once, and the top ten hold approximately 4.8%. This CDR3 has 16 residues. The V end lost 1 base, the J end lost 0 bases, and 13 bases lay between the germline ends. Germline V gives CDR1 SGHVS, CDR2 FNYEAQ. V and J are TRBV7-6 and TRBJ2-7; D might be TRBD1 or TRBD2, each matching 6 bases. This specimen consisted of peripheral blood, obtained 28 days after the second AZD1222 dose. This sequence originates from an adult who received the AZD1222 COVID-19 vaccine. The CDR3 here is CASSLVAGTNSYEQYF. The CDR3 bases are TGTGCCAGCAGCTTAGTCGCGGGGACAAACTCCTACGAGCAGTACTTC.